This TCR beta chain is drawn from a study of cytomegalovirus exposure and HLA in healthy donors. At the level of the study: Most donors, around 81% of more than 300 genotyped, fell in the Caucasian-associated ancestry cluster. Findings and caveats of the study: The authors later linked a missense DCLRE1C variant to TCR beta V- and J-gene trimming. Most TCR beta V segments were productive about 90% or about 30% of the time in an earlier analysis.

To note about this clone: What it binds is unknown.

V was clipped by 2 bases and J by 3 bases, with 19 bases between them. Germline CDR1 is MRHNA and CDR2 is SNTAGT. The CDR3 is made up of 17 amino acids. Researchers ran the PCR with 60 Vbeta and 13 Jbeta primers. The method was immunoSEQ multiplex PCR; TCRdb's version includes in-frame clones alone and lacks a portion of them. Its table records more than 60,000 clones. The sequence was obtained from a boy between 5 and 17 years old in good health and CMV-seronegative. Sequencing was performed on PBMCs. The chain is built from TRBV6-4 and TRBJ2-5; the D gene is possibly TRBD2 (6 bases). Written as DNA, the CDR3 is TGTGCCAGCAGTGACGTGGGGAAGACTAGGGTTAAAGAGACCCAGTACTTC. Its translation is CASSDVGKTRVKETQYF.